The next 15 T cell receptor beta chains were all read from a single sample in a study of human T cells and chemical hapten exposure. Via MiXCR, TCRdb re-called the RACE reads, giving one row per CDR3 protein. The repertoire holds tens of thousands of distinct CDR3 sequences, over 10% seen once, with around 5.8% in the top ten. Time point reported: patch test 3, about 24 weeks after DPC sensitization. Treatment in this sample: therapeutic diphenylcyclopropenone sensitization with weekly scalp DPC. Sequencing used whole blood, obtained in connection with sensitization to the hapten diphenylcyclopropenone (DPC). These receptors were taken from a woman between 45 and 60 years old with alopecia areata. Some clones in this sample may be carry-over from other donors' samples.

This clonotype has just a few counts. The chain links TRBV29-1 to TRBJ2-6; no clear D gene. This CDR3 has 13 amino acids. The V end lost 1 base, the J end lost 4 bases, and 5 bases lay between the germline ends. Germline assignment: CDR1 SQVTM and CDR2 ANQGSEA. The CDR3 DNA reads TGCAGCGTTGAAGTGTCAGGGGCCAACGTCCTGACTTTC. It specifies CSVEVSGANVLTF.

This clonotype was seen repeatedly, ten times or more. The rearrangement links TRBV7-9 to TRBJ1-1; D is undetermined. Trimming pared 3 bases from V and 8 bases from J, leaving 10 bases between. Looked up from germline, CDR1 is SEHNR and CDR2 is FQNEAQ (reference sequence). The CDR3 covers 12 residues. This CDR3 is CASSFLATEAFF. CDR3 nucleotides: TGTGCCAGCAGCTTCCTGGCCACCGAAGCTTTCTTT.

Comments on this clonotype: The missing conserved phenylalanine or tryptophan at the end of this CDR3 makes a read error likely. The chain combines TRBV2 with TRBJ2-1, with 10 bases matching TRBD2. The trim removed 5 bases at V and 3 bases at J, leaving 4 bases unmatched. Per the germline V gene, CDR1 is SNHLY and CDR2 is FYNNEI. The CDR3 contains 15 residues. Here the CDR3 DNA reads TGTGCCAGCAGTAGGACTAGCGGAAGCTACAATGAGCAGTTCTCC. Residues: CASSRTSGSYNEQFS.

The gene calls are TRBV20-1 and TRBJ1-3, with D tentatively TRBD1 (6 bases). Germline lookup yields CDR1 DFQATT and CDR2 SNEGSKA (reference sequence). The germline V and J ends were trimmed by 1 base and 9 bases, with 7 bases remaining between them. This CDR3 is built from 11 residues. Here the CDR3 DNA reads TGCAGTGCTAGAGTAGGGGGCACCATATATTTT. It yields the protein CSARVGGTIYF.

This clonotype was detected only a few times. The rearrangement links TRBV6-1 to TRBJ2-6; D might be TRBD1 (5 bases). CDR1 MNHNS and CDR2 SASEGT come from the germline V gene. Deletions cut 8 bases from V and 4 bases from J, with 15 bases between. The CDR3 extends over 15 amino acids. The CDR3 here is CASLPLGPGANVLTF. DNA of the CDR3: TGTGCCAGCTTACCCCTGGGGCCAGGGGCCAACGTCCTGACTTTC.

There are many counts of this clonotype. V usage is TRBV7-6 and J usage is TRBJ2-5; D not certain. The CDR3 sequence is 13 residues long. The germline V gene has CDR1 SGHVS and CDR2 FNYEAQ. V lost 3 bases to trimming and J lost 5 bases, with 10 bases between them. The CDR3 loop reads CASSFQGPETQYF. The CDR3 region has the DNA TGTGCCAGCAGCTTTCAAGGTCCGGAGACCCAGTACTTC.

The chain carries TRBV29-1 and TRBJ2-4; either TRBD1 or TRBD2 may supply D (7 bases each). Germline V gives CDR1 SQVTM, CDR2 ANQGSEA. This CDR3 is built from 13 residues. The V and J ends lost 6 bases and 5 bases respectively, with 14 bases between them. The CDR3 region has the DNA TGCAGCGTCGTTCAGGGGGGGCAAAACATTCAGTACTTC. Amino acids: CSVVQGGQNIQYF. Supplemented by reference TRBV29-1 and TRBJ2-4, the full variable domain reads SAVISQKPSRDICQRGTSLTIQCQVDSQVTMMFWYRQQPGQSLTLIATANQGSEATYESGFVIDKFPISRPNLTFSTLTVSNMSPEDSSIYLCSVVQGGQNIQYFGAGTRLSVL.

The sample holds a few counts of this clonotype. The CDR3 protein is CASGRSNEQFF. The CDR3 region has the DNA TGTGCCAGCGGTAGGAGCAATGAGCAGTTCTTC. This chain connects TRBV9 to TRBJ2-1; D is ambiguous. V was pared by 7 bases and J by 6 bases, with 8 bases between. CDR1 SGDLS and CDR2 YYNGEE come from the germline V gene. The CDR3 spans 11 residues.

In its sample, this clonotype was seen many times. The chain recombines TRBV2 with TRBJ2-3; 7 nucleotides match TRBD2. J was trimmed by 0 bases and V by 2 bases; bases with no gene match: 8. This CDR3 contains 17 residues. Germline lookup yields CDR1 SNHLY and CDR2 FYNNEI. The CDR3 coding sequence is TGTGCCAGCAGTGAACGGGTGGCGGGAGCTAGCACAGATACGCAGTATTTT. Translated, it gives CASSERVAGASTDTQYF. Full variable domain (missing parts from reference TRBV2 and TRBJ2-3): EPEVTQTPSHQVTQMGQEVILRCVPISNHLYFYWYRQILGQKVEFLVSFYNNEISEKSEIFDDQFSVERPDGSNFTLKIRSTKLEDSAMYFCASSERVAGASTDTQYFGPGTRLTVL.

Written as DNA, the CDR3 is TGTGCCAGCAGCGGGGCGGCAGGGGATAATTCACCCCTCCACTTT. Translating it yields CASSGAAGDNSPLHF. This rearrangement joins TRBV7-2 to TRBJ1-6, with a possible D match to TRBD1 (6 bases). V lost 5 bases to trimming and J lost 5 bases, with 13 bases between them. CDR3 length: 15 residues. The germline gives CDR1 SGHTA, CDR2 FQGNSA. Filled out from reference TRBV7-2 and TRBJ1-6, the complete variable domain reads GAGVSQSPSNKVTEKGKDVELRCDPISGHTALYWYRQSLGQGLEFLIYFQGNSAPDKSGLPSDRFSAERTGGSVSTLTIQRTQQEDSAVYLCASSGAAGDNSPLHFGNGTRLTVT.

This clonotype was detected ten times or more. The DNA of the CDR3 is TGCGCCAGCGCAGGGAGGACTGAAGCTTTCTTT. Translation gives CASAGRTEAFF. V and J are TRBV5-1 and TRBJ1-1; TRBD1 might be the D (5 bases). The CDR3 has 11 residues. V was cut by 7 bases and J by 5 bases, with 9 bases left in between. CDR1 and CDR2 (germline): SGHRS, YFSETQ.

This chain links TRBV9 with TRBJ2-5; 9 bases are shared with TRBD2. Germline loops: CDR1 SGDLS, CDR2 YYNGEE. The CDR3 is 16 residues long. Trimming cost V 4 bases and J 2 bases; bases outside gene matches: 9. This chain's CDR3 is CASSPSAGGPQETQYF. The CDR3 DNA reads TGTGCCAGCAGCCCATCAGCGGGGGGACCACAAGAGACCCAGTACTTC.

The J gene is TRBJ2-2, the V gene TRBV10-3; D is unresolved. This CDR3 is 14 amino acids long. The germline gives CDR1 ENHRY, CDR2 SYGVKD. V lost 7 bases to trimming and J lost 0 bases, with 9 bases between them. CDR3 nucleotide sequence: TGTGCCATCAAGGCGCCCGCGAACACCGGGGAGCTGTTTTTT. It is translated as CAIKAPANTGELFF.

The genes are TRBV7-9 and TRBJ1-6; 9 bases agree with TRBD1. The germline V gene encodes CDR1 SEHNR and CDR2 FQNEAQ (reference sequence). The CDR3 totals 16 residues. The J segment lost 10 bases and the V segment lost 4 bases, leaving 11 bases of the junction unmatched. CDR3 nucleotide sequence: TGTGCCAGCAGCTCGCCTACCGGGACAGGGAGATCACCCCTCCACTTT. Protein sequence: CASSSPTGTGRSPLHF.

A word on this clonotype: One junction end does not reproduce the germline sequence, and a read error may be involved. The rearrangement uses TRBV11-2 and TRBJ1-6, with 7 bases identical to TRBD1. The CDR3 has 14 amino acids. CDR1 is SGHAT and CDR2 is FQNNGV in the germline V gene. This CDR3 reads CVSSRDSYNSPLHF. The CDR3 region has the DNA TGTGTCAGCAGCCGGGACAGCTATAATTCACCCCTCCACTTT.